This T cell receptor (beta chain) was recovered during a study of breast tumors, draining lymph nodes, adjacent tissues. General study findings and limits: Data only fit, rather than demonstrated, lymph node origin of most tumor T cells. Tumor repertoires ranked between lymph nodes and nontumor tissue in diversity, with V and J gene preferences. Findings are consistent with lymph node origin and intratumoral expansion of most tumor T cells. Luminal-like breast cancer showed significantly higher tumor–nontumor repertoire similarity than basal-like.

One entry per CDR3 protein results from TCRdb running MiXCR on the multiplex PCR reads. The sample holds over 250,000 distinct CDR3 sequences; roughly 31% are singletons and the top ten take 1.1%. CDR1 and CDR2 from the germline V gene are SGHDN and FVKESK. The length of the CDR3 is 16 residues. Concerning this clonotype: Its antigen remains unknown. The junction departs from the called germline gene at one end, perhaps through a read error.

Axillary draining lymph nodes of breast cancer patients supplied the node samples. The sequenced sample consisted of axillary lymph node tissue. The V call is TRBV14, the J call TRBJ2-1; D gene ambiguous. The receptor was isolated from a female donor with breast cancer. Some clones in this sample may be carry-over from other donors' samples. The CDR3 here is CASSKTMADSYNEQFF. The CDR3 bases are TGTGCCAGCAGTAAAACCATGGCGGATTCCTACAACGAGCAGTTCTTC.